The clone carrying this TCR beta chain has a handful of counts. The sample is drawn from a study of human T cells and chemical hapten exposure. The V gene end was trimmed by 4 bases and the J gene end by 9 bases; junction bases not matched to a gene: 16. There are 17 residues in the CDR3. Germline V gene lookup returns CDR1 SGHNT and CDR2 YENEEA. Time point meaning: patch test 3, about 24 weeks after DPC sensitization. Described treatment: therapeutic diphenylcyclopropenone sensitization with weekly scalp DPC. TCRdb re-derived calls from the RACE reads in MiXCR, one entry per CDR3 protein. The top ten hold about 15% of the sample, which has tens of thousands of distinct CDR3 sequences, 9.9% seen once.

The rearrangement joins TRBV11-3 to TRBJ2-2, with 8 bases identical to TRBD2. Sequenced material: whole blood, taken in connection with sensitization to the hapten diphenylcyclopropenone (DPC). This clonotype was obtained from a woman between 35 and 50 years old with alopecia areata. Some clones in this sample may be carry-over from other donors' samples. CDR3: CASSSTAPGLEGRELFF. CDR3 nucleotide sequence: TGTGCCAGCAGCTCCACCGCACCGGGACTAGAGGGAAGGGAGCTGTTTTTT.